Below, one T cell receptor beta chain is given with its context. Its recognized antigen is unknown. No quality values exist for individual bases; no much larger clone is one base distant. The data belong to a study of B cell selection in AIRE deficiency (dated by TCRdb to the late 2010s). The study in broad terms: A comparison of TCRbeta repertoires of sorted blood CD4+ conventional T cells and regulatory T cells was made between AIRE-deficient patients and healthy controls. The TCR-sequenced cohort comprised about 5 AIRE-deficient APECED patients and about 5 healthy control donors. General findings and caveats noted by the study authors: Tconv and Treg cells from AIRE-deficient patients showed TCRBV gene usage, CDR3 length and TCR diversity similar to those of healthy donors. Only TCRbeta chains were sequenced, and roughly 40% of the Treg sequences shared among healthy donors were also detected in healthy Tconv cells, possibly owing to differing TCRalpha chains. Shared Treg sequences had shorter CDR3s, which reflects a bias toward rearrangements containing few non-templated nucleotide insertions. Roughly a third of the Treg TCRbeta sequences shared among healthy donors were found in patient Tconv cells, which suggests that Treg-biased clones were diverted into the Tconv compartment. Of 3,000 to 4,500 shared Treg TCRbeta sequences, roughly 32% were shared only among healthy donors and around 10% only among patients, suggesting less efficient Treg selection without AIRE.

The immunoSEQ platform was used to sequence the TCRbeta chains. Per the authors' processing: When conventional T cell repertoires were pooled, around 1.2x10^5 distinct in-frame TCRbeta sequences were obtained from patients and about 140,000 from healthy donors. Treg TCRbeta sequences found in two or more individuals were classed as public, and these public Treg TCRbeta sequences were then looked for in Tconv repertoires. Group differences were tested with Mann-Whitney U tests and Bonferroni-Dunn correction in GraphPad Prism 7.03. Sourced from immuneACCESS, this table was stored by TCRdb with only in-frame sequences that have V and J called. A share of the clones is absent; for the studies checked, an unresolved V gene accounts for under half, and the remainder has no known explanation. The DNA gave D and trimming, while V, J and clone size come from that table. The sample table contains about 27,000 clones; only one count was recorded for over 95% of them. 0.24% of the sample goes to the ten largest clones.

Conventional CD4 T cells were sorted as CD4+CD127+ cells. The healthy donors who provided the control samples were not related to the patients. A FACSAria flow cytometer was used to sort the Tconv and Treg cells intended for TCRbeta sequencing. The sorted cells were collected in 5-ml round-bottom polystyrene tubes, and the dry cell pellets were frozen at -80 degrees C prior to sequencing. CDR1 KGHSH and CDR2 LQKENI were looked up in the germline V gene. Trimming removed 4 bases from V and 6 bases from J; the gene matches leave 10 bases unexplained. The cysteine opens and the phenylalanine closes a CDR3 of 16 amino acids. Solely the CDR3 DNA is kept, with 48 bases framed from the first base.

The clonotype comes from a human donor in good health. The sequence joins TRBV18 to TRBJ1-1; 11 bases in the middle match TRBD1. Input material: CD4+CD127+ conventional T cells sorted from PBMCs. CDR3 sequence: CASSRGQGAMTPEAFF. In nucleotide form, the sequence is TGTGCCAGCTCACGTGGACAGGGGGCTATGACCCCTGAAGCTTTCTTT.